These 15 T cell receptor beta chains were all obtained from the same sample, sequenced in a study of blood T cell repertoires in COVID-19 (dated by TCRdb to 2020 to 2021). Libraries were made using the immunoSEQ multiplex PCR assay. TCRdb's version of the immuneACCESS table is confined to in-frame rearrangements and falls short of the full clone set. An unresolved V gene accounts for under half of the shortfall where checked; the remainder is of unknown origin. This sample has over 300,000 clones in its table, and about 84% of those were observed once. Around 1.7% of the sample is taken by the ten largest. Material for sequencing was peripheral blood. Source of these receptors: a woman between 50 and 59 years old with acute or convalescent COVID-19.

This chain uses TRBV24-1 with TRBJ1-5, with 7 bases matching TRBD1. CDR3 length equals 16 residues. Germline CDR1 KGHDR, CDR2 SFDVKD. The junction had 8 bases not matched to a gene; V was cut back by 3 bases and J by 4 bases. CDR3 sequence reads: CATSDAGTDFNQPQHF. CDR3 nucleotide sequence: TGTGCCACCAGTGATGCCGGGACAGATTTTAATCAGCCCCAGCATTTT.

About this clone itself: The DNA is omitted, as the CDR3 cannot be located on it reliably, and the CDR3 follows TCRdb's listing. The chain combines TRBV12-1 with TRBJ1-1; the table gives TRBD1 as D, unverified against the DNA. TRBV12-1 is a pseudogene segment. The CDR3 is 20 residues long, ends included. CDR3 amino acids: CASSFVGQGACTDRNTEAFF.

This CDR3 is CASSVEQRAGDTQYF. Here the CDR3 DNA reads TGTGCCAGCAGCGTAGAGCAGAGGGCGGGAGATACGCAGTATTTT. The chain recombines TRBV9 with TRBJ2-3, with D maybe TRBD2 (5 bases). The length of the CDR3 is 15 residues. Trimming shortened V by 0 bases and J by 5 bases, and 13 bases separated the two germline ends. The germline V gene has CDR1 SGDLS and CDR2 YYNGEE. Full variable domain (missing parts from reference TRBV9 and TRBJ2-3): DSGVTQTPKHLITATGQRVTLRCSPRSGDLSVYWYQQSLDQGLQFLIQYYNGEERAKGNILERFSAQQFPDLHSELNLSSLELGDSALYFCASSVEQRAGDTQYFGPGTRLTVL.

In nucleotides, the CDR3 is TGTGCCAGCAGCTTCCGGGACAGGGGTTGGACAGATACGCAGTATTTT. The encoded protein is CASSFRDRGWTDTQYF. J is TRBJ2-3 and V is TRBV13; 10 bases fit TRBD1. V dropped 3 bases and J dropped 3; count of bases not matched to a gene: 6. Germline CDR1 and CDR2: PRHDT and FYEKMQ (reference sequence). CDR3 length equals 16 residues.

This chain joins TRBV10-3 and TRBJ2-7, with D tentatively TRBD1 (5 bases). The germline V and J ends were trimmed by 6 bases and 1 base, with 7 bases remaining between them. The length of the CDR3 is 12 residues. Germline V gives CDR1 ENHRY, CDR2 SYGVKD. This chain's CDR3 is CAISQGSYEQYF. CDR3 in DNA: TGTGCCATCAGCCAGGGATCCTACGAGCAGTACTTC.

This chain joins TRBV11-1 and TRBJ2-1, with 8 positions matching TRBD2. Germline V gives CDR1 SGHAT, CDR2 FQDESV (reference sequence). V dropped 2 bases and J dropped 4; count of bases not matched to a gene: 4. The CDR3 sequence is 15 residues long. Written as DNA, the CDR3 is TGTGCCAGCAGCTTAAAGCGGGAGTCTTACAATGAGCAGTTCTTC. The encoded protein is CASSLKRESYNEQFF.

This clone was seen a single time. The chain couples TRBV3-1 (or the pseudogene TRBV3-2) to TRBJ2-5, with 8 bases matching TRBD2. J was trimmed by 7 bases and V by 3 bases; bases with no gene match: 10. CDR3 length: 15 amino acids. Germline lookup yields CDR1 LGHDT and CDR2 YNNKEL (reference sequence). The chain's CDR3 is CASSHVIAGPGTQYF. DNA of the CDR3: TGTGCCAGCAGCCATGTCATAGCGGGGCCCGGGACCCAGTACTTC.

The CDR3 reads CASSSAQGGASRNTIYF. The CDR3 coding sequence is TGTGCCAGCAGTTCCGCCCAAGGGGGCGCGTCCCGAAACACCATATATTTT. The chain uses TRBV2 and TRBJ1-3, with 7 positions matching TRBD1. The V segment lost 5 bases and the J segment 5 bases; nucleotides outside the gene matches: 15. CDR1 and CDR2 (germline): SNHLY, FYNNEI. This CDR3 is 17 amino acids long.

This chain uses TRBV29-1 with TRBJ1-2, with 9 bases aligning to TRBD1. Trimming cost V 4 bases and J 5 bases; bases outside gene matches: 5. CDR3 length equals 13 residues. Per the germline V gene, CDR1 is SQVTM and CDR2 is ANQGSEA. The CDR3 DNA is TGCAGCGTTGCCGAGGGACAGGGTTATGGCTACACCTTC. This codes for CSVAEGQGYGYTF.

The chain has TRBV18 and TRBJ2-7; 7 bases are shared with TRBD1. The CDR3 loop spans 13 amino acids. The germline CDR1 and CDR2 sequences are KGHSH and LQKENI. J lost 7 bases, V lost 6 bases, and 9 bases had no gene match. The CDR3 region is CASSRIGTEEQYF. The DNA for the CDR3 is TGTGCCAGCTCCCGGATTGGGACAGAGGAGCAGTACTTC.

The CDR3 loop reads CATSEHRGRMNTEAFF. The CDR3 nucleotides are TGTGCCACCAGTGAGCACAGGGGGAGGATGAACACTGAAGCTTTCTTT. The chain joins TRBV24-1 to TRBJ1-1; TRBD1 matches 8 bases. CDR3 length: 16 amino acids. The V gene end was trimmed by 4 bases and the J gene end by 0 bases; junction bases not matched to a gene: 6. The germline CDR1 and CDR2 sequences are KGHDR and SFDVKD.

V usage is TRBV12-3 or TRBV12-4 and J usage is TRBJ1-1; unclear D gene. This CDR3 contains 13 residues. V lost 6 bases and J lost 4, with 12 bases in between. The CDR3 is CASRLKLSTEAFF. CDR3 bases: TGTGCCAGCAGACTAAAACTTAGCACTGAAGCTTTCTTT.

V is TRBV5-1 and J is TRBJ2-3; TRBD1 matches 11 bases. This CDR3 spans 14 amino acids. J lost 7 bases, V lost 5 bases, and 6 bases had no gene match. The germline V gene encodes CDR1 SGHRS and CDR2 YFSETQ. The CDR3 DNA follows: TGCGCCAGCAGTCAAGGGACAGGGGGGAATACGCAGTATTTT. This gives the protein CASSQGTGGNTQYF.

V usage is TRBV11-2 and J usage is TRBJ1-1; possibly TRBD1 for D (6 bases). Trimming pared 5 bases from V and 0 bases from J, leaving 13 bases between. Looked up from germline, CDR1 is SGHAT and CDR2 is FQNNGV. CDR3 length: 15 residues. CDR3 protein: CASSPQTGMNTEAFF. CDR3 bases: TGTGCCAGCAGCCCGCAGACAGGAATGAACACTGAAGCTTTCTTT.

The V call is TRBV9, the J call TRBJ2-3; 7 bases align to TRBD2. CDR3 size: 16 residues. Trimming removed 0 bases from V and 2 bases from J; junction bases left unmatched: 6. Germline V lookup: CDR1 SGDLS, CDR2 YYNGEE. The DNA of the CDR3 is TGTGCCAGCAGCGTAGCGGGCAGCGGGACCACAGATACGCAGTATTTT. This translates into CASSVAGSGTTDTQYF.